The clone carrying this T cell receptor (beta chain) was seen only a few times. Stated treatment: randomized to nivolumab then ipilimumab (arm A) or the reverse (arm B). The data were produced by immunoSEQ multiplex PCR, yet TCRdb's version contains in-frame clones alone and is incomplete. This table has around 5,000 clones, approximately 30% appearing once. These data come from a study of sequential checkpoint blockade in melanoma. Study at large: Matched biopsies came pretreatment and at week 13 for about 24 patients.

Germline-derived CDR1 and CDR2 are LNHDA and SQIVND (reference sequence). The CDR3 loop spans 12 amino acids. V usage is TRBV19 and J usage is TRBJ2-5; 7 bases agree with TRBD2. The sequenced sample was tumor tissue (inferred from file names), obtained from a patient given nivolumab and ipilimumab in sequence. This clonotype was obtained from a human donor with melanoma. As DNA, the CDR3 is TGTGCAAGCAGACTAGCTGGGGAGACCCAGTACTTC. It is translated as CASRLAGETQYF.